The 27 T cell receptor beta chains listed next were all sequenced from one sample in a study of blood T cell repertoires in COVID-19. Here immunoSEQ multiplex PCR was the method, and the copy in TCRdb shows in-frame clones only, minus some. The data hold 120,000 to 150,000 clones, with just under 90% observed a single time. The sequenced material came from peripheral blood. Receptors originate from a woman in her fifties or sixties with active or convalescent COVID-19.

The rearrangement uses TRBV28 and TRBJ1-1, with no clear D. CDR1 and CDR2 from the germline V gene are MDHEN and SYDVKM. V gave up 6 bases and J gave up 4 bases, with 15 bases separating them. This CDR3 spans 14 amino acids. CDR3 bases: TGTGCCAGCAGCCTGAACGGGGTTGTCACTGAAGCTTTCTTT. This encodes CASSLNGVVTEAFF.

The rearrangement uses TRBV5-1 and TRBJ2-7; 7 bases are a match to TRBD2. V lost 1 base, J lost 0 bases, and 1 base stayed unmatched. The CDR3 has 14 amino acids. The germline V gene encodes CDR1 SGHRS and CDR2 YFSETQ. The CDR3 region is CASSLRGVSYEQYF. The DNA for the CDR3 is TGCGCCAGCAGCTTGCGGGGGGTCTCCTACGAGCAGTACTTC.

The chain combines TRBV4-3 with TRBJ1-2; TRBD1 agrees at 7 bases. The CDR3 runs to 17 residues. The ends lost 1 base at V and 2 bases at J; junction bases unmatched: 10. Germline V gene data show CDR1 as LGHNA and CDR2 as YSLEER. The CDR3 DNA sequence: TGCGCCAGCAGCCAAGGACTCCCGACAGGGTTAAACTATGGCTACACCTTC. This sequence encodes CASSQGLPTGLNYGYTF.

V is TRBV7-9 and J is TRBJ2-3; D uncertain. The CDR3 is 15 residues long. Trimming removed 0 bases at V and 0 bases at J, with 7 bases between. In germline, CDR1 is SEHNR, CDR2 FQNEAQ (reference sequence). CDR3 DNA sequence: TGTGCCAGCAGCTTAGCAGAGATCAGCACAGATACGCAGTATTTT. This sequence encodes CASSLAEISTDTQYF.

The rearrangement links TRBV4-2 to TRBJ1-3; 8 nucleotides match TRBD1. CDR3 size: 16 residues. J gave up 2 bases and V 1 base, and 4 bases lay outside the gene matches. In germline, CDR1 is LGHNA, CDR2 YNFKEQ. The chain's CDR3 is CASSQAKQGAGNTIYF. The CDR3 region has the DNA TGTGCCAGCAGCCAAGCCAAACAGGGGGCTGGAAACACCATATATTTT.

V and J are TRBV2 and TRBJ1-1; D unresolved. Germline assignment: CDR1 SNHLY and CDR2 FYNNEI. V dropped 8 bases and J dropped 2 bases, with 6 bases sitting between them. The CDR3 is 11 amino acids. CDR3 region: CASQDNTEAFF. In DNA form, the CDR3 reads TGTGCCAGCCAGGATAACACTGAAGCTTTCTTT.

Remarks on this clone: Different DNA sequences within this sample yield the same CDR3. The chain recombines TRBV6-5 with TRBJ2-3; 12 nucleotides agree with TRBD2. The CDR3 is made up of 15 amino acids. Per the germline V gene, CDR1 is MNHEY and CDR2 is SVGAGI. Losses at the gene ends were 5 bases for V and 2 bases for J; bases not matched to a gene: 2. CDR3: CASSRLAGATDTQYF. The CDR3 nucleotides read TGTGCCAGCAGTAGACTAGCGGGAGCCACAGATACGCAGTATTTT.

The chain is built from TRBV9 and TRBJ2-4; a possible D gene is TRBD1 (6 bases). Trimming cost V 0 bases and J 5 bases, with 15 bases left between them. Germline loops: CDR1 SGDLS, CDR2 YYNGEE. The CDR3 has 16 residues. CDR3 sequence (DNA): TGTGCCAGCAGCGTAGGGGCACAGGGACGTGAAAACATTCAGTACTTC. This translates into CASSVGAQGRENIQYF.

V gene TRBV12-3 or TRBV12-4 combines with J gene TRBJ1-3; D is unresolved. The CDR3 is made up of 13 amino acids. Trimming took off 6 bases at V and 5 bases at J, with 11 bases between the two ends. The CDR3 region has the DNA TGTGCCAGCAGCACGGGAACCCGAAACACCATATATTTT. It yields the protein CASSTGTRNTIYF.

The V and J genes are TRBV27 and TRBJ2-5; 10 positions match TRBD1. The germline CDR1 and CDR2 sequences are MNHEY and SMNVEV (reference sequence). Unmatched junction bases numbered 6, after V lost 6 bases and J lost 5 bases. The CDR3 contains 14 residues. DNA of the CDR3: TGTGCCAGCAGGACAGGGGGCGCGGGGGAGACCCAGTACTTC. This sequence encodes CASRTGGAGETQYF.

The chain combines TRBV4-2 with TRBJ1-4, with D possibly being TRBD1 (5 bases). The CDR3 totals 15 residues. Germline CDR1 and CDR2: LGHNA and YNFKEQ. V lost 0 bases and J 5 bases, leaving 10 bases between the germline ends. CDR3 DNA: TGTGCCAGCAGCCAAGATTACCAGGGAAATGAAAAACTGTTTTTT. It yields the protein CASSQDYQGNEKLFF.

This rearrangement joins TRBV6-2 or TRBV6-3 to TRBJ2-5, with D possibly matching TRBD2 (6 bases). With 5 bases removed from V and 2 bases from J, the gap between germline ends came to 18 bases. From germline, CDR1 is MNHEY and CDR2 SVGEGT. This CDR3 is 16 amino acids long. This CDR3 reads CASSMSGTPFQETQYF. As DNA, the CDR3 is TGTGCCAGCAGTATGTCCGGGACTCCCTTTCAAGAGACCCAGTACTTC.

The chain carries TRBV15 and TRBJ1-2, with 8 bases fitting TRBD1. Germline V gene lookup returns CDR1 LNHNV and CDR2 YYDKDF (reference sequence). The trim removed 0 bases at V and 5 bases at J, leaving 8 bases unmatched. The CDR3 consists of 16 residues. The CDR3, as DNA: TGTGCCACCAGCAGAGATTGGCCAGGGGGCAGGTATGGCTACACCTTC. Translated: CATSRDWPGGRYGYTF. The complete variable domain, with remaining parts taken from reference TRBV15 and TRBJ1-2, reads DAMVIQNPRYQVTQFGKPVTLSCSQTLNHNVMYWYQQKSSQAPKLLFHYYDKDFNNEADTPDNFQSRRPNTSFCFLDIRSPGLGDTAMYLCATSRDWPGGRYGYTFGSGTRLTVV.

V usage is TRBV10-3 and J usage is TRBJ2-5; 7 nucleotides agree with TRBD1. This CDR3 spans 13 amino acids. V lost 11 bases to trimming and J lost 4 bases; unmatched junction nucleotides: 10. In germline, CDR1 is ENHRY, CDR2 SYGVKD. The CDR3: CAAWRGGSETQYF. CDR3 bases: TGTGCCGCATGGAGAGGGGGCTCAGAGACCCAGTACTTC.

The J gene is TRBJ1-4, the V gene TRBV19; 7 bases match TRBD1. The germline CDR1 and CDR2 sequences are LNHDA and SQIVND (reference sequence). This CDR3 has 14 amino acids. The V segment lost 3 bases and the J segment 7 bases; nucleotides outside the gene matches: 5. CDR3 in amino acids: CASSIDRDVEKLFF. The CDR3 nucleotides read TGTGCCAGTAGTATCGACAGGGATGTTGAAAAACTGTTTTTT.

The CDR3 DNA reads TGTGCCTGGAGTGCCACTCCGGGACAAGAAGCTTTCTTT. Its translation is CAWSATPGQEAFF. The gene calls are TRBV30 and TRBJ1-1; D perhaps matches TRBD1 (6 bases). Germline V gene data show CDR1 as GTSNPN and CDR2 as SVGIG (reference sequence). CDR3 size: 13 residues. Trimming left V 1 base short and J 8 bases short, with 14 bases between.

The gene calls are TRBV7-8 and TRBJ2-2, with TRBD2 identical over 7 bases. Trimming removed 1 base from V and 1 base from J; junction bases left unmatched: 6. From germline, CDR1 is SGHVS and CDR2 FQNEAQ. The CDR3 has 17 residues. Here the CDR3 reads CASSLVRLAENTGELFF. The CDR3 DNA is TGTGCCAGCAGCTTAGTCCGGCTAGCGGAGAACACCGGGGAGCTGTTTTTT.

The chain combines TRBV30 with TRBJ1-2; 12 bases map to TRBD1. The trim removed 5 bases at V and 4 bases at J, leaving 14 bases unmatched. The germline CDR1 and CDR2 sequences are GTSNPN and SVGIG (reference sequence). The CDR3 is made up of 17 amino acids. DNA for the CDR3: TGTGCCTGGTCAGATGGGACAGGGGGCGCAGATCCCTATGGCTACACCTTC. Translation: CAWSDGTGGADPYGYTF. Looking up the rest from reference TRBV30 and TRBJ1-2 gives the full variable domain: SQTIHQWPATLVQPVGSPLSLECTVEGTSNPNLYWYRQAAGRGLQLLFYSVGIGQISSEVPQNLSASRPQDRQFILSSKKLLLSDSGFYLCAWSDGTGGADPYGYTFGSGTRLTVV.

The genes are TRBV7-2 and TRBJ1-3; D is uncertain. The CDR3 totals 13 residues. Germline V gene lookup returns CDR1 SGHTA and CDR2 FQGNSA. Trimming took 2 bases from V and 0 from J, leaving 2 bases between them. The CDR3 coding sequence is TGTGCCAGCAGCTTACACTCTGGAAACACCATATATTTT. Translating gives CASSLHSGNTIYF.

This chain connects TRBV30 to TRBJ1-1, with 10 bases identical to TRBD1. This CDR3 comprises 13 residues. The junction had 5 bases not matched to a gene; V was cut back by 3 bases and J by 7 bases. Germline lookup yields CDR1 GTSNPN and CDR2 SVGIG (reference sequence). CDR3 sequence (DNA): TGTGCCTGGAGCGTGACAGGGGGCGTTGAAGCTTTCTTT. Amino acid sequence: CAWSVTGGVEAFF. Variable domain in full (rest from reference TRBV30 and TRBJ1-1): SQTIHQWPATLVQPVGSPLSLECTVEGTSNPNLYWYRQAAGRGLQLLFYSVGIGQISSEVPQNLSASRPQDRQFILSSKKLLLSDSGFYLCAWSVTGGVEAFFGQGTRLTVV.

The gene calls are TRBV30 and TRBJ1-6; TRBD1 aligns across 10 bases. The CDR3 contains 14 residues. V lost 4 bases, J lost 9 bases, and 6 bases stayed unmatched. Looked up from germline, CDR1 is GTSNPN and CDR2 is SVGIG (reference sequence). Here the CDR3 reads CAWKGDRGVSPLHF. The DNA of the CDR3 is TGTGCCTGGAAAGGGGACAGGGGCGTTTCACCCCTCCACTTT.

This chain connects TRBV7-9 to TRBJ1-2, with unresolved D. V gave up 2 bases and J gave up 6 bases, with 10 bases separating them. Germline values: CDR1 SEHNR, CDR2 FQNEAQ (reference sequence). The CDR3 length is 13 residues. The CDR3 nucleotides are TGTGCCAGCAGCTTACGACAAAACGATGGCTACACCTTC. Protein sequence: CASSLRQNDGYTF.

This clone was seen once. The chain is built from TRBV19 and TRBJ2-2; maybe TRBD1 (6 bases). V lost 7 bases and J 5 bases, leaving 14 bases between the germline ends. The V gene's germline CDR1 is LNHDA and CDR2 SQIVND (reference sequence). This CDR3 spans 14 amino acids. CDR3 nucleotides: TGTGCCAGTACCCAGTTACAGGGAACCGGGGAGCTGTTTTTT. Residues: CASTQLQGTGELFF.

This clone occurred once. The gene calls are TRBV4-3 and TRBJ1-6; a possible D gene is TRBD1 (5 bases). This CDR3 has 15 amino acids. The germline V gene has CDR1 LGHNA and CDR2 YSLEER. V was cut by 0 bases and J by 11 bases, with 14 bases left in between. The CDR3 DNA reads TGCGCCAGCAGCCAAGATCTGGAGGGGAGGACACCCCTCCACTTT. This gives the protein CASSQDLEGRTPLHF.

In this sample, this clone turned up a few times. The rearrangement uses TRBV24-1 and TRBJ2-3; D may be TRBD2 (5 bases). Germline V gives CDR1 KGHDR, CDR2 SFDVKD. This CDR3 region has 16 residues. Trimming cost V 1 base and J 3 bases, with 13 bases left between them. The CDR3 loop is CATSDLGPGGTDTQYF. The CDR3 nucleotides are TGTGCCACCAGTGATTTAGGACCCGGAGGAACAGATACGCAGTATTTT.

The V and J genes are TRBV30 and TRBJ1-3; the match to TRBD1 covers 7 bases. The CDR3 sequence is 15 residues long. From germline, CDR1 is GTSNPN and CDR2 SVGIG (reference sequence). V lost 5 bases and J lost 2; bases outside the gene matches: 9. The CDR3 protein is CAWGNRGTTGNTIYF. CDR3 coding DNA: TGTGCCTGGGGTAACAGGGGAACGACTGGAAACACCATATATTTT.

The gene calls are TRBV9 and TRBJ1-3; D is unclear. Germline V lookup: CDR1 SGDLS, CDR2 YYNGEE. V lost 0 bases and J lost 3, with 7 bases in between. This CDR3 contains 14 residues. CDR3 sequence: CASSVGQDGNTIYF. Written as DNA, the CDR3 is TGTGCCAGCAGCGTAGGCCAGGATGGAAACACCATATATTTT.